Sequencing of this T cell receptor beta chain was carried out in a study of shared clonotypes between healthy human individuals. An assay was performed, and its level was deep. Amplification in unsorted PBMC replicate PCRs started from 300 ng DNA, which equals approximately 28,000 T cell genomes. Assay used: immunoSEQ multiplex PCR; TCRdb lists only in-frame clones, some missing. The profile shows 550,000 to 600,000 clones, around 80% of them singletons. Study-wide findings and caveats: Represented genetic and exposure-history diversity was restricted by having few donors.

Some 90 million PBMCs supplied genomic DNA for unsorted samples. On this clone itself: Antigen specificity is unknown.

What was sequenced was PBMCs. The origin of this receptor is a woman in her thirties or forties in good health. Some clones in this sample may be carry-over from other donors' samples.

CDR3 sequence reads: CASSQGFRGDADTQYF. The CDR3 DNA sequence: TGTGCCAGCAGCCAAGGCTTCAGGGGGGATGCGGATACGCAGTATTTT. The chain has TRBV7-3 and TRBJ2-3; D is perhaps TRBD1 (7 bases). There are 16 residues in the CDR3. Trimming removed 5 bases from V and 6 bases from J, with 21 bases in between. CDR1 and CDR2 from the germline V gene are SGHTA and FQGTGA.